Each of the 13 T cell receptor beta chains below was sequenced from the same sample in a study of blood T cell repertoires in COVID-19. Data came from immunoSEQ multiplex PCR; TCRdb stores just in-frame clones and leaves some out. Among under 250,000 clones listed, 82% were seen once. The sequenced sample consisted of PBMCs or T cells enriched from blood (not recorded which). These receptors all come from a woman aged 55-75 years who had recovered from COVID-19.

The CDR3 DNA follows: TGTGCCAGCAGCCCCTCGAGAGTCTCCTACGAGCAGTACTTC. It specifies CASSPSRVSYEQYF. This chain links TRBV13 with TRBJ2-7; D gene uncertain. Germline CDR1 PRHDT, CDR2 FYEKMQ (reference sequence). The CDR3 spans 14 residues. The ends were cut back, 5 bases at V and 0 bases at J, with 11 bases in the middle. The variable domain in full, completed from reference TRBV13 and TRBJ2-7, reads AAGVIQSPRHLIKEKRETATLKCYPIPRHDTVYWYQQGPGQDPQFLISFYEKMQSDKGSIPDRFSAQQFSDYHSELNMSSLELGDSALYFCASSPSRVSYEQYFGPGTRLTVT.

The rearrangement uses TRBV19 and TRBJ2-7; 8 positions agree with TRBD1. Per germline, CDR1 LNHDA and CDR2 SQIVND (reference sequence). V trimming: 6 bases; J trimming: 5 bases; junction bases outside the gene matches: 12. There are 15 residues in the CDR3. The CDR3 protein is CASSQGVQGADEQYF. For the CDR3, the DNA is TGTGCCAGTAGCCAAGGGGTCCAGGGGGCGGACGAGCAGTACTTC.

The rearrangement links TRBV9 to TRBJ1-2; 7 bases are shared with TRBD1. V lost 0 bases and J lost 1; bases outside the gene matches: 6. Germline assignment: CDR1 SGDLS and CDR2 YYNGEE. This CDR3 region has 16 residues. CDR3 DNA: TGTGCCAGCAGCGTAGGGAGGGGGCAGTATAACTATGGCTACACCTTC. Protein product: CASSVGRGQYNYGYTF.

The chain employs TRBV9 and TRBJ1-1; 9 nucleotides align to TRBD1. The CDR3 extends over 15 amino acids. Unmatched junction bases numbered 4, after V lost 2 bases and J lost 2 bases. Germline V lookup: CDR1 SGDLS, CDR2 YYNGEE. The CDR3 DNA sequence: TGTGCCAGCAGCGTTGGACAGGGGATAAACACTGAAGCTTTCTTT. Translating it yields CASSVGQGINTEAFF. Together with reference TRBV9 and TRBJ1-1, the CDR3 gives the full variable domain: DSGVTQTPKHLITATGQRVTLRCSPRSGDLSVYWYQQSLDQGLQFLIQYYNGEERAKGNILERFSAQQFPDLHSELNLSSLELGDSALYFCASSVGQGINTEAFFGQGTRLTVV.

The chain joins TRBV5-6 to TRBJ1-5, with 8 bases lining up with TRBD1. The CDR3 has 17 residues. V shed 3 bases and J 4 bases; nucleotides not matched to a gene: 12. Germline V lookup: CDR1 SGHDT, CDR2 YYEEEE. In nucleotides, the CDR3 is TGTGCCAGCAGCTCGGTGACAGGGGATATGTGGAATCAGCCCCAGCATTTT. Protein sequence: CASSSVTGDMWNQPQHF.

This chain links TRBV9 with TRBJ1-4, with D uncertain. Trimming cost V 4 bases and J 5 bases, with 15 bases left between them. Germline CDR1 and CDR2: SGDLS and YYNGEE. This CDR3 region has 15 residues. The CDR3, as DNA: TGTGCCAGCAGCCTAGCGGGAGCGACAAATGAAAAACTGTTTTTT. It specifies CASSLAGATNEKLFF.

J is TRBJ2-2 and V is TRBV7-8, with TRBD2 identical over 7 bases. The CDR3 totals 14 residues. Per the germline V gene, CDR1 is SGHVS and CDR2 is FQNEAQ. V shed 8 bases and J 4 bases; nucleotides not matched to a gene: 7. Here the CDR3 reads CASHGRYFTGELFF. The CDR3 DNA reads TGTGCCAGCCACGGGAGGTACTTCACCGGGGAGCTGTTTTTT.

The chain employs TRBV6-5 and TRBJ1-1, with TRBD1 identical over 8 bases. The CDR3 sequence is 13 residues long. The germline V gene has CDR1 MNHEY and CDR2 SVGAGI. With 6 bases clipped from V and 0 bases from J, the junction kept 0 bases outside the gene matches. The CDR3 nucleotides are TGTGCCAGCAGCAGGGGGCTGAACACTGAAGCTTTCTTT. Amino acid sequence: CASSRGLNTEAFF.

The rearrangement links TRBV6-5 to TRBJ1-1; D is unresolved. V lost 7 bases to trimming and J lost 2 bases, with 14 bases between them. Germline lookup yields CDR1 MNHEY and CDR2 SVGAGI. The CDR3 has 14 amino acids. The CDR3 coding sequence is TGTGCCAGCACCCTTTTTTACACCAACACTGAAGCTTTCTTT. Translated, it gives CASTLFYTNTEAFF.

This clone occurred many times. The V and J genes are TRBV12-3 or TRBV12-4 and TRBJ1-2; D uncertain. V dropped 3 bases and J dropped 6 bases, with 8 bases sitting between them. This CDR3 region has 12 residues. CDR3 sequence: CASSFQVDGYTF. The CDR3 region has the DNA TGTGCCAGCAGTTTCCAGGTTGATGGCTACACCTTC.

The chain couples TRBV12-3 or TRBV12-4 to TRBJ1-2; D gene ambiguous. This CDR3 contains 13 residues. V was pared by 3 bases and J by 8 bases, with 13 bases between. The CDR3 DNA reads as TGTGCCAGCAGTTTGCGCGGGGTCTTCGGCTACACCTTC. This codes for CASSLRGVFGYTF.

V usage is TRBV5-1 and J usage is TRBJ2-7; 7 bases fit TRBD1. Germline V gives CDR1 SGHRS, CDR2 YFSETQ. This CDR3 spans 15 amino acids. With V trimmed by 3 bases and J by 5 bases, 11 bases remained unmatched. As DNA, the CDR3 is TGCGCCAGCAGCTCCCCCGGACAGGCCCCCGACGAGCAGTACTTC. This codes for CASSSPGQAPDEQYF.

The chain combines TRBV19 with TRBJ1-5; 8 positions agree with TRBD1. Germline CDR1 reads LNHDA; CDR2 reads SQIVND (reference sequence). There are 14 residues in the CDR3. V lost 7 bases, J lost 7 bases, and 9 bases stayed unmatched. This CDR3 reads CASTARGHRQPQHF. For the CDR3, the DNA is TGTGCCAGTACGGCCAGGGGGCATCGGCAGCCCCAGCATTTT.